This TCR beta chain was captured in a study of OX40 agonist ivuxolimab in advanced cancers. Whole-study context: The eligibility criteria allowed prior anti-PD-1, anti-PD-L1 or anti-CTLA-4 therapy, and about 40% had some. Three patients, one with hepatocellular carcinoma and two with cutaneous melanoma, responded partially.

The CDR3 has 16 amino acids. Germline V gene sequence: CDR1 LNHNV, CDR2 YYDKDF (reference sequence). Trimming pared 0 bases from V and 5 bases from J, leaving 16 bases between. Libraries were prepared by immunoSEQ multiplex PCR; TCRdb keeps only in-frame clonotypes and omits some of them. This sample yields under 80,000 clones, of which around 86% are seen a single time; 8% belongs to the top ten. This material consisted of CD4+ or CD8+ T cells sorted from blood, taken in a trial of the OX40 agonist ivuxolimab. This chain links TRBV15 with TRBJ1-1, with D hard to call. This clonotype originated in an adult with an advanced solid tumor such as melanoma, head and neck, liver or kidney cancer. CDR3 amino acids: CATSRDRSSSGTEAFF. CDR3 in DNA: TGTGCCACCAGCAGAGATCGTTCGTCCAGCGGGACTGAAGCTTTCTTT.